The present T cell receptor (beta chain) was sequenced within a study of T cells in Graves' hyperthyroidism and ophthalmopathy. This CDR3 spans 16 amino acids. J gave up 5 bases and V 4 bases, and 8 bases lay outside the gene matches. Germline values: CDR1 SGHRS, CDR2 YFSETQ. Uncontrolled infection, other autoimmune disease, pregnancy or lactation disqualified patients from enrolment. Isolation of PBMCs was performed on about 10 ml fresh peripheral blood. What was amplified from RNA transcripts were TCR beta CDR3 regions. Researchers ran a first-round RT-PCR on the TCR CDR3 using the HTBI primer set. TCRdb reprocessed the multiplex PCR reads with MiXCR, giving one entry per CDR3 protein. The repertoire holds a few hundred thousand distinct CDR3 sequences, with around 17% as singletons.

This receptor was identified in a woman between 50 and 59 years old with Graves' hyperthyroidism. The J gene is TRBJ2-3, the V gene TRBV5-1; 12 nucleotides match TRBD2. Specimen: blood. The CDR3 loop reads CASSTATSGRRDTQYF. CDR3 nucleotides: TGCGCCAGCAGCACCGCAACTAGCGGGAGGAGAGATACGCAGTATTTT.